This T cell receptor beta chain derives from a study of T cells in Graves' hyperthyroidism and ophthalmopathy. Across the study: At initial diagnosis, before any treatment had begun, peripheral blood was obtained. Study-wide points: A model using 13 V-J features told ophthalmopathy apart from stable hyperthyroidism.

About this clonotype itself: Its antigen is undetermined.

Orbital computed tomography and thyroid ultrasound, together with serum TRAb and thyroxine and clinical symptoms, were used for diagnoses. The authors took PBMCs from roughly 10 ml fresh peripheral blood. Template material for amplifying TCR beta CDR3 regions consisted of RNA transcripts. The HTBI primer set drove a first-round RT-PCR of the TCR CDR3. MiXCR, run by TCRdb on the multiplex PCR reads, gives a single entry per CDR3 protein. The table lists 550,000 to 650,000 distinct CDR3 sequences, 12% to 15% of them singletons, with roughly 13% in the top ten. V lost 1 base to trimming and J lost 7 bases, with 14 bases between them. Germline-derived CDR1 and CDR2 are KGHSH and LQKENI. This CDR3 region has 14 residues.

The sequenced sample was blood. This chain connects TRBV18 to TRBJ2-7; tentatively, D is TRBD1 (5 bases). This receptor was taken from a middle-aged woman with Graves' hyperthyroidism. CDR3 DNA: TGTGCCAGCTCACCACAAGCCAGGGAAAAAGAGCAGTACTTC. This sequence encodes CASSPQAREKEQYF. The whole variable domain, filled in from reference TRBV18 and TRBJ2-7, reads NAGVMQNPRHLVRRRGQEARLRCSPMKGHSHVYWYRQLPEEGLKFMVYLQKENIIDESGMPKERFSAEFPKEGPSILRIQQVVRGDSAAYFCASSPQAREKEQYFGPGTRLTVT.